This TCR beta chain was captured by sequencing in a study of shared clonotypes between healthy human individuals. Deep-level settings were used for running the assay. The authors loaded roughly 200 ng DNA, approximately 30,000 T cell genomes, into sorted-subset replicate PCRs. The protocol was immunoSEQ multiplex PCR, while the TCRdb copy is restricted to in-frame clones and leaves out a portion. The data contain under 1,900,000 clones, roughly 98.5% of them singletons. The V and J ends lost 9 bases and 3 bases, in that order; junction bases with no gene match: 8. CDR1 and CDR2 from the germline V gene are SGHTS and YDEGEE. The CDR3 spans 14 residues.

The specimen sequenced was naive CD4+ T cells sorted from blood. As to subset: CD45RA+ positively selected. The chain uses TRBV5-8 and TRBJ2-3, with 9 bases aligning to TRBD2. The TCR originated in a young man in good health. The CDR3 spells CAIYSGRVTDTQYF. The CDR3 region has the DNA TGTGCCATCTATAGCGGGAGAGTGACAGATACGCAGTATTTT. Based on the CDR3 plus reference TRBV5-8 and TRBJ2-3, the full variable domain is EAGVTQSPTHLIKTRGQQATLRCSPISGHTSVYWYQQALGLGLQFLLWYDEGEERNRGNFPPRFSGRQFPNYSSELNVNALELEDSALYLCAIYSGRVTDTQYFGPGTRLTVL.